This T cell receptor (beta chain) is from a study of shared clonotypes between healthy human individuals. Assay: immunoSEQ multiplex PCR; the TCRdb copy retains only in-frame clones and omits some. The repertoire includes around 440,000 clones, 75% to 80% of them detected once, and about 12% sits in the top ten. This clone appeared many times. The germline CDR1 and CDR2 sequences are LGHNT and FRNRAP. This CDR3 has 21 residues. The V segment lost 1 base and the J segment 3 bases; nucleotides outside the gene matches: 17. The chain uses TRBV12-5 and TRBJ2-5, with 13 positions matching TRBD2. This TCR was recovered from a woman aged 35 to 49 in good health. Some clones in this sample may be carry-over from other donors' samples. The sequenced material came from PBMCs. The CDR3 loop is CASGLDRVRPEGLAGEETQYF. As DNA, the CDR3 is TGTGCTAGTGGTTTGGACAGGGTGAGACCTGAAGGACTAGCGGGAGAAGAGACCCAGTACTTC.